What follows are 10 T cell receptor beta chains derived from one specimen sequenced in a study of T cell repertoires in cytomegalovirus infection. TCRdb reanalysed the reads using MiXCR and keeps one entry per CDR3 protein. The data show roughly 280,000 distinct CDR3 sequences, with around 20% seen just once and roughly a fifth held by the top ten. No antigens are known for them. Sequencing was performed on cultured PBMCs, taken from culture after CMV antigen stimulation. These receptors were taken from a human donor in good health (CMV status not recorded). Some clones in this sample may be carry-over from other donors' samples.

This rearrangement joins TRBV7-2 to TRBJ2-7; D is possibly TRBD1 or TRBD2 (6 bases each). V dropped 4 bases and J dropped 0 bases, with 25 bases sitting between them. The CDR3 contains 19 residues. Germline V gene data show CDR1 as SGHTA and CDR2 as FQGNSA. The CDR3 nucleotides read TGTGCCAGCAGCTCGCCTACCCGGAGGGGGGAAACCTCCTCCTACGAGCAGTACTTC. This codes for CASSSPTRRGETSSYEQYF.

In its sample, this clonotype was seen many times. The chain couples TRBV18 to TRBJ1-1; possible D gene TRBD1, 5 bases. This CDR3 contains 14 residues. Germline values: CDR1 KGHSH, CDR2 LQKENI. Trimming stripped 6 bases from V and 0 bases from J, with 11 bases between. The CDR3 reads CASSIQELNTEAFF. CDR3 in DNA: TGTGCCAGCTCGATACAGGAGTTGAACACTGAAGCTTTCTTT.

This clonotype appeared many times. The chain uses TRBV18 and TRBJ2-1; 8 bases agree with TRBD2. This CDR3 has 15 residues. Germline loops: CDR1 KGHSH, CDR2 LQKENI. The ends lost 2 bases at V and 3 bases at J; junction bases unmatched: 3. The CDR3, as DNA: TGTGCCAGCTCACCAGGCCTAGCGGGCTACAATGAGCAGTTCTTC. Amino acid sequence: CASSPGLAGYNEQFF.

V gene TRBV15 combines with J gene TRBJ1-4; TRBD1 is a possible D gene (5 bases). The CDR3 loop spans 13 amino acids. Trimming cost V 1 base and J 5 bases, with 5 bases left between them. Germline assignment: CDR1 LNHNV and CDR2 YYDKDF (reference sequence). The CDR3 spells CATSRGTNEKLFF. The CDR3 region has the DNA TGTGCCACCAGCAGAGGGACAAATGAAAAACTGTTTTTT.

There are a few counts of this clonotype. The chain carries TRBV15 and TRBJ1-4, with D maybe TRBD1 (5 bases). This CDR3 is built from 16 residues. Germline V gene data show CDR1 as LNHNV and CDR2 as YYDKDF (reference sequence). V was clipped by 4 bases and J by 7 bases, with 19 bases between them. The CDR3 loop reads CATSTPGPPGGEKLFF. CDR3 coding DNA: TGTGCCACCAGCACCCCAGGACCTCCCGGGGGTGAAAAACTGTTTTTT.

This clonotype has a count of ten or more. This chain links TRBV4-3 with TRBJ1-1; 7 bases are shared with TRBD1. Germline values: CDR1 LGHNA, CDR2 YSLEER. V was clipped by 1 base and J by 10 bases; unmatched bases: 12. The CDR3 extends over 15 amino acids. The CDR3 loop reads CASSQVGQPLLGAFF. In DNA, the CDR3 is TGCGCCAGCAGCCAAGTGGGACAGCCCTTGTTGGGAGCTTTCTTT.

DNA of the CDR3: TGTGCCAGCAGTTTATGGGGGACCCAGACCTGCAATGAGCAGTTCTTC. This translates into CASSLWGTQTCNEQFF. The chain carries TRBV12-3 or TRBV12-4 and TRBJ2-1, with D possibly called TRBD1 or TRBD2 (5 bases each). This CDR3 has 16 amino acids. Trimming removed 2 bases from V and 6 bases from J, with 17 bases in between.

The chain combines TRBV5-8 with TRBJ2-2; TRBD1 matches 9 bases. CDR1 and CDR2 (germline): SGHTS, YDEGEE. CDR3 length equals 18 residues. V was pared by 5 bases and J by 3 bases, with 14 bases of the junction left unmatched. This CDR3 is CASRWREAGTGYTGELFF. In DNA form, the CDR3 reads TGTGCCAGCAGGTGGAGGGAAGCCGGGACAGGGTACACCGGGGAGCTGTTTTTT.

The chain combines TRBV23-1 with TRBJ2-7, with 9 bases lining up with TRBD1. TRBV23-1 is an open reading frame whose function is uncertain. CDR3 length: 16 residues. After removal of 8 bases from V and 0 bases from J, the junction contained 11 bases not matched to a gene. CDR3 sequence reads: CASGLDRGTSSYEQYV. The CDR3 bases are TGCGCCAGCGGGCTCGACAGGGGGACCAGCTCCTACGAGCAGTACGTC.

In this sample, this clonotype turned up a few times. The chain recombines TRBV2 with TRBJ2-3; D not resolved. CDR1 SNHLY and CDR2 FYNNEI come from the germline V gene. This CDR3 spans 14 amino acids. The V end was cut by 5 bases, the J end by 0 bases, with 9 bases between. DNA of the CDR3: TGTGCCAGCAGTTCTTTCGGCAGCACAGATACGCAGTATTTT. Translation: CASSSFGSTDTQYF.